This T cell receptor (beta chain) comes out of a study of metastatic and nonmetastatic thyroid tumors. Across the whole study: For malignant and benign thyroid patients, tumor or nodule tissue and blood were the sources whose repertoires were compared. General observations from the study: Reported TCR beta diversity, measured in blood and tumor, was significantly higher for malignant thyroid tumors than for benign nodules.

This clone occurred many times. The antigen is unknown. Methods used by the authors: Using the CDR3 differences seen across clinicopathological groups, the authors built a distant-metastasis classifier for papillary thyroid cancer, which was meant to discriminate distant-metastatic patients. TCRdb re-analyzed the PCR reads using MiXCR. TCRdb, not the original authors, processed these V and J calls. This sample yields about 64,000 clones, of which around 15% are seen a single time; roughly a tenth belongs to the top ten. Each patient came to thyroid surgery without any prior treatment (of any kind). The clonotype was recovered from a male donor with papillary thyroid cancer or a benign thyroid nodule (not recorded which). Some clones in this sample may be carry-over from other donors' samples. Material for sequencing was blood.

The DNA for the CDR3 is TGTGCCAGCAGCTACGGACAGGGCCTGGAAAACGAGCAGTACTTC. Translated: CASSYGQGLENEQYF. The gene calls are TRBV7-8 and TRBJ2-7; 8 nucleotides agree with TRBD1. This CDR3 spans 15 amino acids. Germline V gives CDR1 SGHVS, CDR2 FQNEAQ. The V and J ends lost 4 bases and 5 bases, in that order; junction bases with no gene match: 10.